These T cell receptor beta chains were read from a single sample in a study of shared clonotypes between healthy human individuals. Sequencing was performed with immunoSEQ multiplex PCR; in TCRdb, only in-frame clones are kept and a portion is missing. The data contain roughly 1,800,000 clones, about 95% of them singletons. The sequenced sample consisted of naive CD8+ T cells sorted from blood. The receptor set was obtained from a man younger than 35 in good health. Both conserved end residues are part of each CDR3. The D gene is left open where the match is weak. Not every row has a clone size; where given, it reads once, few, many or a size class.

>TRBD1|TRBJ2-7|TRBV10-2|NA
CASSGTGYEQYF
TGCGCCAGCTCCGGGACAGGCTACGAGCAGTACTTC
>TRBD2|TRBJ2-7|TRBV4-1|NA
CASSQVASGSYEQYF
TGCGCCAGCAGCCAAGTAGCTAGCGGCTCCTACGAGCAGTACTTC
>NA|TRBJ1-2|TRBV5-1|NA
CASSETIDRTYGYTF
TGCGCCAGCAGCGAGACAATCGACAGAACTTATGGCTACACCTTC
>NA|TRBJ2-7|TRBV7-9|NA
CASSSVGEQYF
TGTGCCAGCAGCTCAGTAGGAGAGCAGTACTTC
>NA|TRBJ2-3|TRBV5-4|once
CASFTGGSTDTQYF
TGTGCCAGCTTCACTGGCGGGAGCACAGATACGCAGTATTTT
>NA|TRBJ1-5|TRBV4-1|NA
CASSQAGVGNQPQHF
TGCGCCAGCAGCCAAGCGGGGGTCGGGAATCAGCCCCAGCATTTT
>NA|TRBJ2-2|TRBV11-3|NA
CASSLGDPYTGELFF
TGTGCCAGCAGCTTGGGGGACCCCTACACCGGGGAGCTGTTTTTT
>NA|TRBJ2-3|TRBV27|NA
CASRQRGPDTQYF
TGTGCCAGCAGACAACGGGGGCCAGATACGCAGTATTTT
>NA|TRBJ2-2|TRBV5-1|NA
CASSLISGELFF
TGCGCCAGCAGCTTGATTTCCGGGGAGCTGTTTTTT
>NA|TRBJ2-7|TRBV6-5|NA
CASSYVGGLYEQYF
TGTGCCAGCAGTTACGTTGGGGGTTTGTACGAGCAGTACTTC
>NA|TRBJ2-1|TRBV21-1|NA
CASSKAGTSGGAEFF
TGTGCCAGCAGCAAAGCCGGGACTAGCGGGGGGGCGGAGTTCTTC
>NA|TRBJ2-3|TRBV13|NA
CASTSDSTDTQYF
TGTGCCAGCACCTCGGACTCCACAGATACGCAGTATTTT
>NA|TRBJ2-5|TRBV9|NA
CASSVDGGAETQYF
TGTGCCAGCAGCGTAGACGGGGGTGCGGAGACCCAGTACTTC
>NA|TRBJ1-1|TRBV9|NA
CASSADGGTEAFF
TGTGCCAGCAGCGCCGATGGTGGCACTGAAGCTTTCTTT
>NA|TRBJ2-7|TRBV10-2|NA
CASSVGSTWYEQYF
TGCGCCAGCAGTGTCGGGAGTACGTGGTACGAGCAGTACTTC
>NA|TRBJ2-3|TRBV28|once
CASSLLTLGADTQYF
TGTGCCAGCAGTTTGCTGACCCTCGGCGCAGATACGCAGTATTTT
>NA|TRBJ2-7|TRBV19|NA
CASSFGLQFEQYF
TGTGCCAGTAGTTTTGGACTTCAATTCGAGCAGTACTTC
>NA|TRBJ2-1|TRBV6-5|NA
CASSYLRANEQFF
TGTGCCAGCAGTTACCTCAGGGCCAATGAGCAGTTCTTC
>TRBD1|TRBJ1-2|TRBV14|NA
CASSPRGGGGYGYTF
TGTGCCAGCAGCCCCCGGGGAGGGGGCGGCTATGGCTACACCTTC
>TRBD2|TRBJ2-5|TRBV6-1|NA
CASSEPGLAGPETQYF
TGTGCCAGCAGTGAACCGGGACTAGCGGGACCAGAGACCCAGTACTTC
>TRBD1|TRBJ2-5|TRBV15|NA
CATSREGTEETQYF
TGTGCCACCAGCAGAGAGGGGACAGAAGAGACCCAGTACTTC
>NA|TRBJ2-7|TRBV27|NA
CASSSGQIYEQYF
TGTGCCAGCAGTTCAGGACAGATCTACGAGCAGTACTTC
>TRBD2|TRBJ2-7|TRBV7-6|NA
CASSLAPSGRTGYEQYF
TGTGCCAGCAGCTTAGCGCCTAGCGGGAGGACGGGCTACGAGCAGTACTTC
>TRBD1|TRBJ2-5|TRBV27|NA
CASSLGQGVGTQYF
TGTGCCAGCAGTTTAGGACAGGGGGTGGGGACCCAGTACTTC
>TRBD2|TRBJ2-2|TRBV2|NA
CASSELAGVNTGELFF
TGTGCCAGCAGTGAGTTGGCGGGGGTGAACACCGGGGAGCTGTTTTTT
>TRBD1|TRBJ1-5|TRBV5-4|NA
CASSPGTGSNQPQHF
TGTGCCAGCAGCCCGGGGACAGGTAGCAATCAGCCCCAGCATTTT
>NA|TRBJ1-2|TRBV10-3|NA
CAISEFETGYGYTF
TGTGCCATCAGTGAGTTCGAAACAGGGTATGGCTACACCTTC
>NA|TRBJ2-7|TRBV12-5|NA
CASGLVTSGYEQYF
TGTGCTAGTGGTTTGGTAACGTCAGGATACGAGCAGTACTTC
>TRBD2|TRBJ2-5|TRBV4-1|NA
CASSQAGGETQYF
TGCGCCAGCAGCCAAGCGGGGGGAGAGACCCAGTACTTC
>NA|TRBJ2-1|TRBV9|NA
CASTPSGLAYNEQFF
TGTGCCAGCACCCCCTCCGGGCTAGCTTACAATGAGCAGTTCTTC
>NA|TRBJ1-2|TRBV27|NA
CASSLSSGASDGYTF
TGTGCCAGCAGTTTATCGTCGGGGGCCTCCGATGGCTACACCTTC
>TRBD2|TRBJ2-1|TRBV27|NA
CASSLIGGGYNEQFF
TGTGCCAGCAGTTTGATTGGCGGGGGATACAATGAGCAGTTCTTC
>NA|TRBJ1-5|TRBV19|once
CASSMGGYSNQPQHF
TGTGCCAGTAGTATGGGAGGGTATAGCAATCAGCCCCAGCATTTT
>NA|TRBJ1-1|TRBV29-1|NA
CSVAGTPGGSTEAFF
TGCAGCGTAGCCGGGACACCGGGGGGGAGCACTGAAGCTTTCTTT
>NA|TRBJ2-7|TRBV7-8|NA
CASSDPGRPLEQYF
TGTGCCAGCAGCGACCCGGGACGGCCCCTGGAGCAGTACTTC
>TRBD1|TRBJ2-7|TRBV4-3|NA
CASSQRTGAYEQYF
TGCGCCAGCAGCCAACGGACAGGGGCCTACGAGCAGTACTTC
>NA|TRBJ2-1|TRBV27|NA
CASSLSPSSDEQFF
TGTGCCAGCAGTTTAAGTCCTAGCTCAGATGAGCAGTTCTTC
>TRBD1|TRBJ1-2|TRBV30|NA
CACNPPGTGGYTF
TGTGCCTGTAACCCCCCCGGGACAGGGGGCTACACCTTC
>TRBD1|TRBJ2-7|TRBV7-9|NA
CASSLGTGFYEQYF
TGTGCCAGCAGCTTAGGGACAGGGTTCTACGAGCAGTACTTC
>NA|TRBJ2-1|TRBV2|NA
CAYQGGIYNEQFF
TGTGCCTACCAGGGGGGGATCTACAATGAGCAGTTCTTC
>NA|TRBJ2-7|TRBV4-1|once
CASSQEKVTAYEQYF
TGCGCCAGCAGCCAAGAAAAGGTAACAGCCTACGAGCAGTACTTC
>TRBD2|TRBJ2-1|TRBV30|NA
CAWRSGGSYNEQFF
TGTGCCTGGAGGTCGGGGGGCTCCTACAATGAGCAGTTCTTC
>NA|TRBJ1-2|TRBV30|NA
CAWSVEGTGYTF
TGTGCCTGGAGTGTAGAAGGGACTGGCTACACCTTC
>NA|TRBJ1-2|TRBV1|NA
CTSSHETGDYGYTF
TGCACCAGCAGCCATGAGACTGGGGACTATGGCTACACCTTC
>NA|TRBJ1-2|TRBV5-1|NA
CASSQEGGVYGYTF
TGCGCCAGCAGCCAGGAGGGGGGAGTCTATGGCTACACCTTC
>NA|TRBJ2-7|TRBV10-2|NA
CASGGLGSYEQYF
TGCGCCAGCGGCGGACTGGGCTCCTACGAGCAGTACTTC
>NA|TRBJ2-7|TRBV2|once
CASSGAGGYEQYF
TGTGCCAGCAGTGGCGCGGGTGGGTACGAGCAGTACTTC
>NA|TRBJ2-1|TRBV5-1|NA
CASSLAAPPYNEQFF
TGCGCCAGCAGCTTGGCCGCGCCACCTTACAATGAGCAGTTCTTC
>NA|TRBJ2-1|TRBV2|NA
CAMTGLSSYNEQFF
TGTGCCATGACGGGGCTGAGCTCCTACAATGAGCAGTTCTTC
>TRBD1|TRBJ1-1|TRBV2|NA
CASSDFTGALNTEAFF
TGTGCCAGCAGTGACTTTACAGGGGCCTTGAACACTGAAGCTTTCTTT
>TRBD1|TRBJ1-2|TRBV7-6|NA
CASSSTGGNGYTF
TGTGCCAGCAGCTCAACAGGGGGCAATGGCTACACCTTC
>NA|TRBJ1-3|TRBV7-9|NA
CASREGGNTIYF
TGTGCCAGCAGAGAGGGAGGAAACACCATATATTTT
>NA|TRBJ2-7|TRBV2|NA
CASDGTAYEQYF
TGTGCCAGCGATGGAACAGCCTACGAGCAGTACTTC
>NA|TRBJ1-3|TRBV7-6|NA
CASSLGGNSGNTIYF
TGTGCCAGCAGCTTAGGAGGGAACTCTGGAAACACCATATATTTT
>NA|TRBJ1-3|TRBV6-1|NA
CATSERDSFKDTIYF
TGTGCCACCTCTGAACGGGACTCTTTCAAGGACACCATATATTTT
>NA|TRBJ2-3|TRBV11-3|NA
CASSSGSSDTQYF
TGTGCCAGCAGCTCCGGGAGCTCAGATACGCAGTATTTT
>TRBD1|TRBJ1-1|TRBV30|NA
CAWSHAGGTEAFF
TGTGCCTGGAGTCATGCAGGGGGCACTGAAGCTTTCTTT
>NA|TRBJ2-7|TRBV6-5|NA
CASSYGTGSPYEQYF
TGTGCCAGCAGTTACGGAACAGGGTCCCCCTACGAGCAGTACTTC